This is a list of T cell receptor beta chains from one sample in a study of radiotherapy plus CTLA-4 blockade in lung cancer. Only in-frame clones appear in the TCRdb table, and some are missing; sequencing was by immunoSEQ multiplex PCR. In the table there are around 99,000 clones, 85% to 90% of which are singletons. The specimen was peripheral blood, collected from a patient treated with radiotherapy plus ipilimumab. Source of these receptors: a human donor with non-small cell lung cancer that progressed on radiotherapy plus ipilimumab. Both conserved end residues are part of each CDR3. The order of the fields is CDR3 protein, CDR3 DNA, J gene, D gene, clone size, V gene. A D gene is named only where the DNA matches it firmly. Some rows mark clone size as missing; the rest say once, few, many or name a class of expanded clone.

CDR3aa: CASSAPGTSARADTQYF
CDR3nt: TGTGCCAGCAGTGCCCCTGGTACATCAGCCCGAGCAGATACGCAGTATTTT
j_gene: TRBJ2-3
d_gene: -
abundance: -
v_gene: TRBV2

CDR3aa: CASSQDLPGANVLTF
CDR3nt: TGCGCCAGCAGCCAGGACTTGCCTGGGGCCAACGTCCTGACTTTC
j_gene: TRBJ2-6
d_gene: -
abundance: -
v_gene: TRBV5-1

CDR3aa: CASSRDSGRYEQYF
CDR3nt: TGTGCCAGCTCCCGGGATAGCGGGAGGTACGAGCAGTACTTC
j_gene: TRBJ2-7
d_gene: TRBD2
abundance: -
v_gene: TRBV18

CDR3aa: CASSPRDNLISYGYTF
CDR3nt: TGTGCCAGTAGTCCCCGGGACAACCTAATATCCTATGGCTACACCTTC
j_gene: TRBJ1-2
d_gene: -
abundance: -
v_gene: TRBV19

CDR3aa: CASSQDLAGAPYNEQFF
CDR3nt: TGCGCCAGCAGCCAAGATTTAGCGGGGGCCCCATACAATGAGCAGTTCTTC
j_gene: TRBJ2-1
d_gene: TRBD2
abundance: -
v_gene: TRBV4-1

CDR3aa: CASSGSTDTQYF
CDR3nt: TGTGCCAGCAGCGGATCCACAGATACGCAGTATTTT
j_gene: TRBJ2-3
d_gene: -
abundance: -
v_gene: TRBV11-3

CDR3aa: CASSQDERWSGYTF
CDR3nt: TGCGCCAGCAGCCAAGATGAAAGGTGGTCTGGCTACACCTTC
j_gene: TRBJ1-2
d_gene: -
abundance: -
v_gene: TRBV4-1

CDR3aa: CASGGWRGGEQFF
CDR3nt: TGTGCCAGCGGCGGATGGCGGGGGGGTGAGCAGTTCTTC
j_gene: TRBJ2-1
d_gene: TRBD2
abundance: -
v_gene: TRBV6-6

CDR3aa: CASSYGQGRDEKLFF
CDR3nt: TGTGCCAGCAGTTACGGACAGGGGCGCGATGAAAAACTGTTTTTT
j_gene: TRBJ1-4
d_gene: TRBD1
abundance: -
v_gene: TRBV6-6

CDR3aa: CAWRGPIGYTF
CDR3nt: TGTGCCTGGAGGGGACCGATTGGCTACACCTTC
j_gene: TRBJ1-2
d_gene: -
abundance: -
v_gene: TRBV30

CDR3aa: CASSLNRGVNTEAFF
CDR3nt: TGTGCCAGCAGTCTGAACAGGGGAGTGAACACTGAAGCTTTCTTT
j_gene: TRBJ1-1
d_gene: TRBD1
abundance: -
v_gene: TRBV27

CDR3aa: CASSNQGGNTEAFF
CDR3nt: TGCGCCAGCAGCAACCAGGGGGGGAACACTGAAGCTTTCTTT
j_gene: TRBJ1-1
d_gene: TRBD1
abundance: -
v_gene: TRBV5-1

CDR3aa: CASSSVGPPGGYTF
CDR3nt: TGTGCCAGCAGTTCGGTGGGGCCACCGGGGGGCTACACCTTC
j_gene: TRBJ1-2
d_gene: -
abundance: -
v_gene: TRBV6-5

CDR3aa: CASSATTSSPQYF
CDR3nt: TGTGCCAGCAGCGCGACGACCAGCTCCCCCCAGTACTTC
j_gene: TRBJ2-5
d_gene: -
abundance: -
v_gene: TRBV5-4

CDR3aa: CASSTTMLNTGELFF
CDR3nt: TGTGCCAGCAGCACAACAATGTTAAACACCGGGGAGCTGTTTTTT
j_gene: TRBJ2-2
d_gene: -
abundance: once
v_gene: TRBV9

CDR3aa: CASSPTSANEQFF
CDR3nt: TGTGCCAGCAGCCCCACTAGCGCCAATGAGCAGTTCTTC
j_gene: TRBJ2-1
d_gene: TRBD2
abundance: -
v_gene: TRBV7-9

CDR3aa: CASSLRAQKNTEAFF
CDR3nt: TGCGCCAGCAGCTTGCGGGCCCAAAAGAACACTGAAGCTTTCTTT
j_gene: TRBJ1-1
d_gene: -
abundance: -
v_gene: TRBV5-1

CDR3aa: CASSFSGGKGYGYTF
CDR3nt: TGTGCCAGCAGCTTCTCGGGAGGGAAAGGTTATGGCTACACCTTC
j_gene: TRBJ1-2
d_gene: -
abundance: -
v_gene: TRBV7-9

CDR3aa: CASSNRGEAKNIQYF
CDR3nt: TGTGCCAGCAGTAACAGGGGAGAGGCCAAAAACATTCAGTACTTC
j_gene: TRBJ2-4
d_gene: TRBD1
abundance: -
v_gene: TRBV6-1

CDR3aa: CASSLVPPGQGAENTIYF
CDR3nt: TGCGCCAGCAGCTTGGTACCCCCTGGACAGGGGGCAGAAAACACCATATATTTT
j_gene: TRBJ1-3
d_gene: TRBD1
abundance: -
v_gene: TRBV5-1

CDR3aa: CATSRDFWAAGANVLTF
CDR3nt: TGTGCCACCAGCAGAGATTTTTGGGCGGCTGGGGCCAACGTCCTGACTTTC
j_gene: TRBJ2-6
d_gene: -
abundance: once
v_gene: TRBV15

CDR3aa: CASSPRTVSGNTIYF
CDR3nt: TGTGCCAGCTCACCAAGGACAGTCTCTGGAAACACCATATATTTT
j_gene: TRBJ1-3
d_gene: -
abundance: -
v_gene: TRBV18

CDR3aa: CASNRLASGSGGLYEQYF
CDR3nt: TGTGCCAGCAACCGTCTGGCTAGCGGGAGTGGGGGGCTCTACGAGCAGTACTTC
j_gene: TRBJ2-7
d_gene: TRBD2
abundance: -
v_gene: TRBV27

CDR3aa: CASSGSRKGKAYNEQFF
CDR3nt: TGTGCCAGCAGCGGATCAAGGAAGGGAAAGGCCTACAATGAGCAGTTCTTC
j_gene: TRBJ2-1
d_gene: -
abundance: -
v_gene: TRBV9

CDR3aa: CASSTRTGNSIEQYF
CDR3nt: TGTGCCAGCAGCACTCGGACAGGGAATTCGATCGAGCAGTACTTC
j_gene: TRBJ2-7
d_gene: TRBD1
abundance: -
v_gene: TRBV7-8

CDR3aa: CASSPRRGENTEAFF
CDR3nt: TGTGCCAGCAGCCCTAGGAGGGGGGAGAACACTGAAGCTTTCTTT
j_gene: TRBJ1-1
d_gene: -
abundance: once
v_gene: TRBV27

CDR3aa: CASSQEAWGLYNEQFF
CDR3nt: TGCGCCAGCAGCCAAGAAGCCTGGGGACTCTACAATGAGCAGTTCTTC
j_gene: TRBJ2-1
d_gene: -
abundance: -
v_gene: TRBV4-1

CDR3aa: CASSQAGLAGEQYF
CDR3nt: TGTGCCAGCAGCCAAGCGGGACTAGCGGGAGAGCAGTACTTC
j_gene: TRBJ2-7
d_gene: TRBD2
abundance: -
v_gene: TRBV14

CDR3aa: CASGTMGLAGELFF
CDR3nt: TGTGCCAGCGGGACGATGGGGCTTGCCGGGGAGCTGTTTTTT
j_gene: TRBJ2-2
d_gene: -
abundance: -
v_gene: TRBV2

CDR3aa: CASSPDSGFSGELFF
CDR3nt: TGTGCCAGTAGTCCCGACAGTGGGTTCTCCGGGGAGCTGTTTTTT
j_gene: TRBJ2-2
d_gene: -
abundance: -
v_gene: TRBV19

CDR3aa: CASSLGASGHSYEQYF
CDR3nt: TGTGCCAGCAGCTTAGGGGCTAGCGGGCACTCCTACGAGCAGTACTTC
j_gene: TRBJ2-7
d_gene: TRBD2
abundance: -
v_gene: TRBV7-2

CDR3aa: CASLGLAGFEQYF
CDR3nt: TGTGCCAGCCTTGGACTAGCGGGATTCGAGCAGTACTTC
j_gene: TRBJ2-7
d_gene: TRBD2
abundance: few
v_gene: TRBV2

CDR3aa: CASSLAGTLGPNEQFF
CDR3nt: TGCGCCAGCAGCTTGGCTGGGACCCTGGGGCCCAATGAGCAGTTCTTC
j_gene: TRBJ2-1
d_gene: -
abundance: once
v_gene: TRBV5-1

CDR3aa: CASSQTRGLEQYF
CDR3nt: TGTGCCAGCAGCCAGACGCGGGGGCTAGAGCAGTACTTC
j_gene: TRBJ2-7
d_gene: -
abundance: -
v_gene: TRBV11-2

CDR3aa: CAWSRRRSNTGELFF
CDR3nt: TGTGCCTGGAGCAGGAGGCGGTCCAACACCGGGGAGCTGTTTTTT
j_gene: TRBJ2-2
d_gene: -
abundance: -
v_gene: TRBV30

CDR3aa: CAWNVESSYEQYF
CDR3nt: TGTGCCTGGAATGTGGAGAGCTCCTACGAGCAGTACTTC
j_gene: TRBJ2-7
d_gene: -
abundance: -
v_gene: TRBV30

CDR3aa: CASSEGFRVYEQYF
CDR3nt: TGTGCCAGCAGTGAGGGGTTTAGGGTCTACGAGCAGTACTTC
j_gene: TRBJ2-7
d_gene: -
abundance: -
v_gene: TRBV6-1

CDR3aa: CASSSQGRGVNTEAFF
CDR3nt: TGTGCCAGCAGCTCACAGGGACGTGGGGTGAACACTGAAGCTTTCTTT
j_gene: TRBJ1-1
d_gene: -
abundance: -
v_gene: TRBV7-3

CDR3aa: CASSRAIGALGTANTEAFF
CDR3nt: TGTGCCAGCAGCCGGGCCATCGGGGCCCTTGGGACGGCGAACACTGAAGCTTTCTTT
j_gene: TRBJ1-1
d_gene: -
abundance: -
v_gene: TRBV14

CDR3aa: CASTPRDSRNTIYF
CDR3nt: TGTGCCAGCACCCCTCGCGACAGTCGAAACACCATATATTTT
j_gene: TRBJ1-3
d_gene: -
abundance: -
v_gene: TRBV7-9

CDR3aa: CASSSQRAKGTTNEKLFF
CDR3nt: TGTGCCAGCAGCTCACAGCGAGCAAAGGGAACAACTAATGAAAAACTGTTTTTT
j_gene: TRBJ1-4
d_gene: -
abundance: -
v_gene: TRBV7-8

CDR3aa: CASRTGQVVYEQYF
CDR3nt: TGTGCCAGCAGGACGGGACAGGTAGTCTACGAGCAGTACTTC
j_gene: TRBJ2-7
d_gene: TRBD1
abundance: -
v_gene: TRBV2

CDR3aa: CASSPRSPRETQYF
CDR3nt: TGCGCCAGCAGCCCCCGAAGTCCCCGAGAGACCCAGTACTTC
j_gene: TRBJ2-5
d_gene: -
abundance: -
v_gene: TRBV5-1

CDR3aa: CARSLLRGEIEYNEQFF
CDR3nt: TGTGCCAGAAGCTTGCTTCGCGGGGAGATAGAGTACAATGAGCAGTTCTTC
j_gene: TRBJ2-1
d_gene: -
abundance: -
v_gene: TRBV5-3

CDR3aa: CASSKVGGEAFF
CDR3nt: TGTGCCAGCAGTAAGGTTGGGGGTGAAGCTTTCTTT
j_gene: TRBJ1-1
d_gene: -
abundance: -
v_gene: TRBV27

CDR3aa: CASSLESGRTDTQYF
CDR3nt: TGTGCCAGCAGCTTGGAAAGCGGGCGCACAGATACGCAGTATTTT
j_gene: TRBJ2-3
d_gene: -
abundance: -
v_gene: TRBV7-2

CDR3aa: CAISEAGWGAFF
CDR3nt: TGTGCCATCAGTGAGGCAGGTTGGGGGGCTTTCTTT
j_gene: TRBJ1-1
d_gene: -
abundance: few
v_gene: TRBV10-3

CDR3aa: CASSPPSGNEQFF
CDR3nt: TGTGCCAGCTCACCACCCTCAGGGAATGAGCAGTTCTTC
j_gene: TRBJ2-1
d_gene: -
abundance: few
v_gene: TRBV18

CDR3aa: CAWGGAGIYGYTF
CDR3nt: TGTGCCTGGGGTGGGGCAGGGATCTATGGCTACACCTTC
j_gene: TRBJ1-2
d_gene: -
abundance: -
v_gene: TRBV30

CDR3aa: CASSQGLEQPQHF
CDR3nt: TGTGCCAGCAGCCAGGGATTAGAACAGCCCCAGCATTTT
j_gene: TRBJ1-5
d_gene: -
abundance: once
v_gene: TRBV14

CDR3aa: CASSDPYNTQYF
CDR3nt: TGCGCCAGCAGTGACCCGTACAATACGCAGTATTTT
j_gene: TRBJ2-3
d_gene: -
abundance: -
v_gene: TRBV10-2

CDR3aa: CATSREGQGFNQPQHF
CDR3nt: TGTGCCACCAGCAGAGAGGGACAGGGTTTCAATCAGCCCCAGCATTTT
j_gene: TRBJ1-5
d_gene: TRBD1
abundance: -
v_gene: TRBV15

CDR3aa: CASSQNRGEIGNTEAFF
CDR3nt: TGTGCCAGCAGCCAAAACAGGGGTGAAATTGGGAACACTGAAGCTTTCTTT
j_gene: TRBJ1-1
d_gene: TRBD1
abundance: -
v_gene: TRBV7-8

CDR3aa: CASSFTNYGYTF
CDR3nt: TGTGCCAGCAGCTTTACTAACTATGGCTACACCTTC
j_gene: TRBJ1-2
d_gene: -
abundance: -
v_gene: TRBV7-9

CDR3aa: CASSSTGTSGETQYF
CDR3nt: TGTGCCAGCAGCTCAACCGGGACTAGCGGGGAGACCCAGTACTTC
j_gene: TRBJ2-5
d_gene: TRBD2
abundance: -
v_gene: TRBV7-3